This T cell receptor beta chain is from a study of regulatory T cells in long-lasting Graves disease. The study's findings and limits: Small sample size may have lowered accuracy.

Time point meaning: persistent/refractory GD, antithyroid drugs over 5 years with positive TRAb. With RNA extracted from PBMCs as input, the TCR library was made. Germline values: CDR1 LGHDT, CDR2 YNNKEL (reference sequence). The CDR3 spans 14 residues. V lost 3 bases and J lost 5; bases outside the gene matches: 4. This clonotype has only a few counts. What it binds is not known. iRepertoire HTBI primers and Arm-PCR of CDR3 regions built TCR beta libraries. One entry per CDR3 protein, called by TCRdb with MiXCR from the multiplex PCR reads. Among 600,000 to 850,000 distinct CDR3 sequences listed, about 32% were seen once.

The chain recombines TRBV3-1 with TRBJ1-2, with 9 bases that match TRBD1. This specimen was peripheral blood mononuclear cells (PBMCs), taken when the disease was refractory, from a patient treated with antithyroid drugs. The receptor was isolated from a female donor with Graves disease. The DNA for the CDR3 is TGTGCCAGCAGCCATCGGACAGGGGCGTATGGCTACACCTTC. This sequence encodes CASSHRTGAYGYTF.